A single sample is the source of the 24 T cell receptor beta chains below, sequenced in a study of blood T cells in healthy people across ages (dated by TCRdb to between 2015 and 2017). To prepare the library, 5' RACE was applied. Sequencing relied on an Illumina HiSeq 2500. The second PCR ran for roughly 6 to 11 cycles and used a J-beta primer mix along with a sample-barcoded 5' primer. The public reads were reprocessed in TCRdb via fastp at Q25 and MiXCR, keeping in-frame beta chains. Duplicate CDR3 protein sequences are folded into a single record with the most common DNA and genes. Recorded for this sample are about 1.6 million distinct CDR3 sequences; roughly 32% of them occurred a single time. The top ten hold 11% of the sample. The sequencing input was blood. The receptors shown here come from a woman in her 30s in good health.

The V call is TRBV7-9, the J call TRBJ2-4; 14 nucleotides agree with TRBD2. The DNA end is a closer match to TRBJ2-7, so the J assignment may be wrong. This CDR3 is built from 17 residues. The germline CDR1 and CDR2 sequences are SEHNR and FQNEAQ (reference sequence). The CDR3 spells CASSPQGGLAGAYEQYF. CDR3 nucleotides: TGTGCCAGCAGCCCCCAGGGGGGACTAGCGGGGGCCTACGAGCAGTACTTC.

The table lists this clonotype with a count of one. A much larger clone sits a single nucleotide away, making a read error possible. The chain employs TRBV27 and TRBJ1-2; tentatively, D is TRBD1 (5 bases). The CDR3 has 15 amino acids. Germline V lookup: CDR1 MNHEY, CDR2 SMNVEV (reference sequence). The CDR3 here is CASSRGPSANHGYTF. DNA for the CDR3: TGTGCCAGCAGTAGGGGACCGTCTGCTAACCATGGCTACACCTTC.

The chain joins TRBV6-5 to TRBJ1-2, with 9 bases lining up with TRBD1. CDR3 length equals 15 residues. After removal of 6 bases from V and 3 bases from J, the junction contained 8 bases not matched to a gene. The germline V gene encodes CDR1 MNHEY and CDR2 SVGAGI. Here the CDR3 reads CASRASGQGDYGYTF. Here the CDR3 DNA reads TGTGCCAGCAGGGCCTCGGGACAGGGAGACTATGGCTACACCTTC.

Many counts were recorded for this clonotype. The V and J genes are TRBV5-6 and TRBJ1-2; D is undetermined. The germline gives CDR1 SGHDT, CDR2 YYEEEE. The length of the CDR3 is 14 residues. Trimming took off 0 bases at V and 4 bases at J, with 10 bases between the two ends. The CDR3 region is CASSLDQASYGYTF. The DNA of the CDR3 is TGTGCCAGCAGCTTGGACCAGGCGAGCTATGGCTACACCTTC.

The J gene is TRBJ1-2, the V gene TRBV4-1; tentatively, D is TRBD1 (6 bases). This CDR3 has 18 amino acids. Trimming removed 3 bases from V and 4 bases from J, with 24 bases in between. Per the germline V gene, CDR1 is MGHRA and CDR2 is YSYEKL. This CDR3 is CASSHPPVGQTFGYGYTF. In DNA form, the CDR3 reads TGCGCCAGCAGCCACCCCCCCGTTGGACAGACCTTTGGCTATGGCTACACCTTC.

This clonotype was seen at least ten times. V is TRBV5-5 and J is TRBJ1-6; unclear D gene. The germline V and J ends were trimmed by 1 base and 9 bases, with 14 bases remaining between them. CDR1 and CDR2 (germline): SGHKS, YYEKEE (reference sequence). The CDR3 has 15 amino acids. The CDR3 DNA reads as TGTGCCAGCAGCTTGTGGGAGACCTTGAGTTCACCCCTCCACTTT. Its translation: CASSLWETLSSPLHF.

Of note for this clonotype: A single base separates this from a much larger clone, so it may be a read error. The chain carries TRBV29-1 and TRBJ2-7; D is possibly TRBD1 (6 bases). Germline assignment: CDR1 SQVTM and CDR2 ANQGSEA. The CDR3 is made up of 12 amino acids. The CDR3 DNA is TGCAGCGTTGAAACAGGGCTCAACGAGCGGTACTTC. Protein: CSVETGLNERYF.

Turning to this clonotype: Mismatch with germline at one junction end may stem from a read error. The CDR3 here is CASSSPLDSYNELFF. CDR3 DNA sequence: TGTGCCAGCAGTTCCCCACTAGATTCCTACAATGAGCTGTTCTTC. The V and J genes are TRBV12-3 or TRBV12-4 and TRBJ2-1, with D possibly being TRBD2 (5 bases). The CDR3 consists of 15 residues.

The CDR3 loop is CSAPKLQGIYGYTF. CDR3 DNA sequence: TGCAGTGCTCCAAAACTCCAGGGAATCTATGGCTACACCTTC. This sequence joins TRBV20-1 and TRBJ1-2; D perhaps matches TRBD1 (5 bases). V was pared by 5 bases and J by 4 bases, with 17 bases between. From germline, CDR1 is DFQATT and CDR2 SNEGSKA (reference sequence). CDR3 length equals 14 residues.

This clonotype showed up just a few times. J is TRBJ1-2 and V is TRBV7-2; D unclear. Germline V gene lookup returns CDR1 SGHTA and CDR2 FQGNSA. V was pared by 7 bases and J by 8 bases, with 17 bases between. The CDR3 runs 13 residues. CDR3 in DNA: TGTACCAGCATGGGAGAGACTCTTAGGGGCTACACCTTC. Its translation is CTSMGETLRGYTF.

The gene calls are TRBV28 and TRBJ2-7; no clear D gene. Germline V gives CDR1 MDHEN, CDR2 SYDVKM. V was trimmed by 6 bases and J by 3 bases, leaving 18 bases between them. CDR3 size: 15 residues. For the CDR3, the DNA is TGTGCCAGCAGCCTTCGAGGCCTCCCACGCTACGAGCAGTACTTC. Residues: CASSLRGLPRYEQYF.

This clonotype has at least ten counts. The rearrangement uses TRBV2 and TRBJ2-3, with D perhaps TRBD2 (5 bases). Germline loops: CDR1 SNHLY, CDR2 FYNNEI. Trimming shortened V by 6 bases and J by 4 bases, and 17 bases separated the two germline ends. This CDR3 comprises 15 residues. The chain's CDR3 is CASRAVAAGADTQYF. CDR3 DNA: TGTGCCAGCAGGGCCGTGGCGGCGGGCGCAGATACGCAGTATTTT.

This clonotype has more than one count but fewer than ten. The chain recombines TRBV20-1 with TRBJ2-1; TRBD2 agrees at 10 bases. Germline assignment: CDR1 DFQATT and CDR2 SNEGSKA (reference sequence). The V gene end was trimmed by 4 bases and the J gene end by 3 bases; junction bases not matched to a gene: 9. The CDR3 covers 16 residues. CDR3 in DNA: TGCAGTGCTAAGCCGGCTAGCGGGAGTGACTACAATGAGCAGTTCTTC. Amino acids: CSAKPASGSDYNEQFF.

V is TRBV29-1 and J is TRBJ2-1; 8 bases line up with TRBD2. The ends lost 7 bases at V and 4 bases at J; junction bases unmatched: 15. Germline V gene lookup returns CDR1 SQVTM and CDR2 ANQGSEA. The CDR3 spans 16 residues. The CDR3 sequence is CSGTPGGTRHYNEQFF. CDR3 bases: TGCAGCGGCACACCGGGGGGGACAAGGCATTACAATGAGCAGTTCTTC.

This clonotype was picked up a small number of times. The rearrangement links TRBV7-9 to TRBJ2-1; TRBD2 agrees at 12 bases. The CDR3 sequence is 17 residues long. Germline V lookup: CDR1 SEHNR, CDR2 FQNEAQ (reference sequence). V was clipped by 5 bases and J by 7 bases; unmatched bases: 12. The CDR3 is CASSRQTSGSFRNEQFF. CDR3 sequence (DNA): TGTGCCAGCAGCCGGCAGACTAGCGGGAGTTTCAGGAATGAGCAGTTCTTC.

This clonotype has a count of ten or more. The genes are TRBV27 and TRBJ2-7; TRBD2 might be the D (7 bases). V lost 6 bases to trimming and J lost 4 bases, with 19 bases between them. The CDR3 runs 15 residues. Germline V gene lookup returns CDR1 MNHEY and CDR2 SMNVEV (reference sequence). The CDR3 sequence: CASSLRGRVLYEQYF. The CDR3 bases are TGTGCCAGCAGCCTTAGGGGGAGGGTTCTTTACGAGCAGTACTTC.

This clonotype was found many times. The chain is built from TRBV5-6 and TRBJ2-7; TRBD1 aligns across 10 bases. Trimming took 3 bases from V and 5 from J; bases not matched to a gene: 17. The CDR3 spans 18 residues. Germline CDR1 SGHDT, CDR2 YYEEEE. The CDR3 nucleotides read TGTGCCAGCAGCTCGGGCAATGAATTGGACAGGGGGAGCAACGAGCAGTACTTC. It encodes CASSSGNELDRGSNEQYF. Combining the CDR3 with reference TRBV5-6 and TRBJ2-7 gives the whole variable domain DAGVTQSPTHLIKTRGQQVTLRCSPKSGHDTVSWYQQALGQGPQFIFQYYEEEERQRGNFPDRFSGHQFPNYSSELNVNALLLGDSALYLCASSSGNELDRGSNEQYFGPGTRLTVT.

The chain carries TRBV7-6 and TRBJ2-4, with D possibly TRBD1 on 8 matching bases. In germline, CDR1 is SGHVS, CDR2 FNYEAQ. Trimming removed 4 bases at V and 8 bases at J, with 15 bases between. The CDR3 covers 14 residues. The CDR3 DNA reads TGTGCCAGCAGCTACAGGGGGGGACGGGACATTCAGTACTTC. Translating gives CASSYRGGRDIQYF. Complete variable domain (other parts from reference TRBV7-6 and TRBJ2-4): GAGVSQSPRYKVTKRGQDVALRCDPISGHVSLYWYRQALGQGPEFLTYFNYEAQQDKSGLPNDRFSAERPEGSISTLTIQRTEQRDSAMYRCASSYRGGRDIQYFGAGTRLSVL.

In its sample, this clonotype was seen a few times. CDR3: CSARESAGQYEQYF. Written as DNA, the CDR3 is TGCAGTGCCCGAGAGTCGGCAGGACAATACGAGCAGTACTTC. The chain carries TRBV20-1 and TRBJ2-7; D may be TRBD1 (5 bases). V lost 6 bases and J 4 bases, leaving 19 bases between the germline ends. The CDR3 consists of 14 residues. Per germline, CDR1 DFQATT and CDR2 SNEGSKA (reference sequence).

Many counts were recorded for this clonotype. V gene TRBV20-1 combines with J gene TRBJ2-5, with 7 bases identical to TRBD2. V lost 6 bases, J lost 5 bases, and 9 bases stayed unmatched. CDR1 and CDR2 from the germline V gene are DFQATT and SNEGSKA (reference sequence). This CDR3 contains 13 residues. CDR3 sequence reads: CSAGRGSVETQYF. CDR3 in DNA: TGCAGTGCGGGGCGGGGGTCGGTCGAGACCCAGTACTTC.

This clonotype was counted many times. The rearrangement uses TRBV20-1 and TRBJ1-5; TRBD1 might be the D (5 bases). Germline values: CDR1 DFQATT, CDR2 SNEGSKA (reference sequence). V shed 3 bases and J shed 2 bases, with 11 bases lying between them. The CDR3 has 14 residues. The CDR3: CSASNRGGNQPQHF. For the CDR3, the DNA is TGCAGTGCTAGTAATAGGGGAGGCAATCAGCCCCAGCATTTT.

V gene TRBV9 combines with J gene TRBJ2-3; TRBD1 is a possible D gene (5 bases). V was pared by 0 bases and J by 4 bases, with 15 bases between. The CDR3 is made up of 16 amino acids. Germline CDR1 and CDR2: SGDLS and YYNGEE. CDR3 sequence: CASSVVGPLGPDTQYF. DNA of the CDR3: TGTGCCAGCAGCGTAGTGGGGCCCCTCGGTCCAGATACGCAGTATTTT.

This chain links TRBV28 with TRBJ2-1, with D hard to call. The CDR3 extends over 12 amino acids. V lost 11 bases to trimming and J lost 3 bases, with 11 bases between them. CDR1 is MDHEN and CDR2 is SYDVKM in the germline V gene. The CDR3 DNA reads TGTGCCCACTGGGGAATCTACAATGAGCAGTTCTTC. Translation gives CAHWGIYNEQFF.

The genes are TRBV24-1 and TRBJ1-5, with 7 bases identical to TRBD1. Germline V gives CDR1 KGHDR, CDR2 SFDVKD. V shed 4 bases and J 7 bases; nucleotides not matched to a gene: 12. This CDR3 comprises 16 residues. In DNA, the CDR3 is TGTGCCACCAGTGACCCCCTGACAGGGCGTCACCAGCCCCAGCATTTT. Translating it yields CATSDPLTGRHQPQHF.